These T cell receptor beta chains were read from a single sample in a study of identical twins. TCRdb reprocessed the 5' RACE reads with MiXCR, giving one entry per CDR3 protein. The sample has over 600,000 distinct CDR3 sequences, 21% seen once. The same sample was also studied in work on T cells expressing NK-cell markers.

The material sequenced was PBMCs. All receptors derive from a young woman in good health. The CDR3 runs from the conserved cysteine through the conserved F or W.

>TRBV5-1|TRBJ2-1
CASSLEVLVDEQFF
>TRBV3-1|TRBJ2-6
CASSQESPMGANVLTF
>TRBV20-1|TRBJ2-5
CSARGDRVETQYF
>TRBV20-1|TRBJ2-1
CSASQGGNEQFF
>TRBV7-8|TRBJ2-1
CASSLARRDEQFF
>TRBV10-3|TRBJ1-2
CAISNPGGGLDGYTF
>TRBV20-1|TRBJ2-7
CSAAPPQGVYSYEQYF
>TRBV21-1|TRBJ2-2
CASSKVPDTNTGELFF
>TRBV10-3|TRBJ1-2
CAISGTGRFYGYTF
>TRBV6-1|TRBJ1-1
CASSDFWLAEEAFF
>TRBV20-1|TRBJ1-2
CSAGAGYGYTF
>TRBV5-1|TRBJ2-4
CASSTDTLIAKNIQYF
>TRBV29-1|TRBJ2-7
CSVRTGQYEQYF
>TRBV6-4|TRBJ2-3
CASNSQLATDTQYF
>TRBV5-1|TRBJ2-7
CASSPRLGQGYEQYF
>TRBV20-1|TRBJ1-5
CSARDLKGINQPQHF
>TRBV6-2/TRBV6-3|TRBJ2-1
CASSYAARAHNEQFF
>TRBV5-1|TRBJ1-1
CASSFQGGKTEAFF
>TRBV20-1|TRBJ2-3
CSARTGGSSLDTQYF
>TRBV3-1|TRBJ2-4
CASSQGDRDIQYF
>TRBV7-2|TRBJ2-3
CASSFAGGPDTQYF
>TRBV20-1|TRBJ1-2
CSARDSWRVNYGYTF
>TRBV11-3|TRBJ2-3
CASSSGRGYTDTQYF
>TRBV27|TRBJ2-1
CASSPYSRLAGEGEQFF
>TRBV20-1|TRBJ2-3
CSASPGSFPDTQYF
>TRBV6-1|TRBJ1-6
CASSPGQGSSYNSPLHF
>TRBV7-8|TRBJ2-3
CASSLEREGRTQYF
>TRBV4-1|TRBJ1-1
CASSPEDRLHTEAFF
>TRBV29-1|TRBJ2-2
CSVKKGRGELFF
>TRBV11-2|TRBJ2-5
CASSLNMGTPPRQETQYF
>TRBV15|TRBJ2-1
CATSTPRLANNEQFF
>TRBV12-3/TRBV12-4|TRBJ2-7
CASSFGNEQYF
>TRBV7-2|TRBJ2-1
CASSQSGTSGSGEQFF
>TRBV6-6|TRBJ2-1
CASSSPGLAVQFF
>TRBV5-1|TRBJ2-3
CASSPRDANTQYF
>TRBV29-1|TRBJ2-7
CSVALTPGREQYF
>TRBV4-1|TRBJ2-1
CASSPGGGRAGYNEQFF
>TRBV20-1|TRBJ2-1
CSASGTRRNEQFF
>TRBV7-2|TRBJ2-7
CASSLGASIYYEQYF
>TRBV30|TRBJ1-1
CAWSQFHTEAFF
>TRBV15|TRBJ2-5
CATGVPGETQYF